The 17 T cell receptor beta chains reported below all come from one sample, sequenced in a study of CD8 T cells in ankylosing spondylitis. TCRdb reanalysed the 5' RACE reads using MiXCR and keeps one entry per CDR3 protein. This table has about 240,000 distinct CDR3 sequences, around 9.1% appearing once. Sequencing was done on a sample of blood, either unsorted or a sorted T cell fraction (not recorded which). Receptor source: a male donor with ankylosing spondylitis or in good health (not recorded which).

The V gene is TRBV5-1, the J gene TRBJ2-2; the D is unclear. The germline V gene has CDR1 SGHRS and CDR2 YFSETQ. Trimming took 1 base from V and 7 from J, leaving 11 bases between them. The CDR3 is 14 residues long. DNA for the CDR3: TGCGCCAGCAGCTTGCTTCCTAGTCGCGGGGAGCTGTTTTTT. Amino acids: CASSLLPSRGELFF.

This clonotype came up many times. At one of its ends the junction is not consistent with the germline gene, which may arise from a read error. The chain is built from TRBV12-3 or TRBV12-4 and TRBJ2-5; 8 nucleotides match TRBD1. This CDR3 has 14 amino acids. CDR3: CASSLDRGQETQYF. The CDR3 coding sequence is TGTGCCAGCAGCTTAGACAGGGGCCAAGAGACCCAGTACTTC.

In this sample, this clonotype turned up many times. V and J are TRBV3-1 and TRBJ1-1; maybe TRBD1 (6 bases). The CDR3 is made up of 14 amino acids. Trimming took 2 bases from V and 8 from J, leaving 15 bases between them. Germline V gives CDR1 LGHDT, CDR2 YNNKEL (reference sequence). The CDR3 loop is CASSQFPDRKEAFF. CDR3 sequence (DNA): TGTGCCAGCAGCCAATTCCCAGACAGGAAAGAAGCTTTCTTT.

This clonotype was detected many times. The chain has TRBV6-1 and TRBJ2-1; D not certain. The V end lost 3 bases, the J end lost 0 bases, and 12 bases lay between the germline ends. The CDR3 runs 16 residues. CDR1 is MNHNS and CDR2 is SASEGT in the germline V gene. CDR3: CASSEAVRSSYNEQFF. In nucleotides, the CDR3 is TGTGCCAGCAGTGAGGCGGTAAGAAGCTCCTACAATGAGCAGTTCTTC.

This clonotype showed up many times. CDR3 sequence reads: CASSLIPTGEQYF. CDR3 DNA: TGTGCCAGCAGTTTAATTCCGACAGGCGAGCAGTACTTC. The chain couples TRBV27 to TRBJ2-7; TRBD1 is a possible D gene (6 bases). This CDR3 is built from 13 residues. Germline CDR1 and CDR2: MNHEY and SMNVEV (reference sequence). The V end lost 2 bases, the J end lost 6 bases, and 11 bases lay between the germline ends.

This clonotype has more than one count but fewer than ten. This chain uses TRBV7-2 with TRBJ1-5; D possibly corresponds to TRBD1 (6 bases). This CDR3 is 13 amino acids long. Germline V gene sequence: CDR1 SGHTA, CDR2 FQGNSA. The V end was cut by 4 bases, the J end by 5 bases, with 9 bases between. CDR3 amino acids: CASSSYRDQPQHF. In DNA form, the CDR3 reads TGTGCCAGCAGCTCATACAGGGATCAGCCCCAGCATTTT.

Ten or more counts support this clonotype. This chain joins TRBV20-1 and TRBJ2-3, with a possible D match to TRBD2 (6 bases). The CDR3 runs to 14 residues. Germline assignment: CDR1 DFQATT and CDR2 SNEGSKA (reference sequence). V lost 3 bases and J 0 bases, leaving 10 bases between the germline ends. The CDR3 coding sequence is TGCAGTGCTAGGCGGGACGTCAGCACAGATACGCAGTATTTT. Translation: CSARRDVSTDTQYF.

V is TRBV12-3 or TRBV12-4 and J is TRBJ2-7; D uncertain. CDR3 length: 12 residues. The V gene lost 3 bases and the J gene lost 5 bases, with 8 bases spanning the gap. This CDR3 is CASSLSDHEQYF. The CDR3 coding sequence is TGTGCCAGCAGTTTGTCGGACCACGAGCAGTACTTC.

This clonotype was counted only a few times. CDR3 residues: CAIRGGSSYEQYF. The CDR3 DNA follows: TGTGCCATCAGAGGGGGGAGCTCCTACGAGCAGTACTTC. The rearrangement uses TRBV10-3 and TRBJ2-7; D tentatively fits TRBD1 or TRBD2 (6 bases each). Per germline, CDR1 ENHRY and CDR2 SYGVKD. The CDR3 runs to 13 residues. Trimming removed 6 bases at V and 0 bases at J, with 9 bases between.

A note on this clonotype: One base away lies a much larger clone, so this may be a sequencing read error. V is TRBV10-1 and J is TRBJ2-5; a possible D gene is TRBD2 (6 bases). The V end was cut by 5 bases, the J end by 7 bases, with 17 bases between. This CDR3 contains 14 residues. CDR1 is WNHNN and CDR2 is SYGVQD in the germline V gene (reference sequence). CDR3 sequence: CASSPDLRGGTQYF. The CDR3, as DNA: TGCGCCAGCAGTCCGGATTTACGGGGAGGGACCCAGTACTTC.

The gene calls are TRBV3-1 and TRBJ2-3; D may be TRBD2 (6 bases). CDR3 length: 13 amino acids. The V and J ends lost 4 bases and 4 bases respectively, with 9 bases between them. The germline CDR1 and CDR2 sequences are LGHDT and YNNKEL (reference sequence). CDR3 DNA: TGTGCCAGCAGCCCTGGAGGGGCAGATACGCAGTATTTT. Protein: CASSPGGADTQYF.

This clonotype was seen repeatedly, ten times or more. The chain is built from TRBV20-1 and TRBJ2-2, with 8 bases matching TRBD2. J was trimmed by 0 bases and V by 5 bases; bases with no gene match: 8. CDR3 length: 16 amino acids. Germline V CDR1 and CDR2: DFQATT, SNEGSKA (reference sequence). CDR3 bases: TGCAGTGCTGAGGAACTAGCGGACGCGAACACCGGGGAGCTGTTTTTT. Its translation is CSAEELADANTGELFF.

There are many counts of this clonotype. The chain has TRBV5-5 and TRBJ2-1; the D gene is possibly TRBD2 (5 bases). The CDR3 consists of 14 residues. The germline V and J ends were trimmed by 0 bases and 6 bases, with 10 bases remaining between them. The V gene's germline CDR1 is SGHKS and CDR2 YYEKEE (reference sequence). The CDR3 DNA is TGTGCCAGCAGCTTGGAGACGGGGTTCAATGAGCAGTTCTTC. Its protein product is CASSLETGFNEQFF.

In its sample, this clonotype was seen many times. The rearrangement links TRBV28 to TRBJ1-1; no clear D gene. V was cut by 8 bases and J by 1 base, with 14 bases left in between. Germline V lookup: CDR1 MDHEN, CDR2 SYDVKM. The CDR3 is 14 amino acids. CDR3 coding DNA: TGTGCCAGCTCCGGGCACCCTGGGAACACTGAAGCTTTCTTT. Translating it yields CASSGHPGNTEAFF.

This clonotype was recorded a few times. The chain employs TRBV24-1 and TRBJ2-2, with TRBD2 as a possible D gene (5 bases). The CDR3 has 15 residues. CDR1 KGHDR and CDR2 SFDVKD come from the germline V gene. Trimming shortened V by 5 bases and J by 2 bases, and 11 bases separated the two germline ends. For the CDR3, the DNA is TGTGCCACCAGTGTTGAAAGCGGCAACACCGGGGAGCTGTTTTTT. It translates to CATSVESGNTGELFF.

This clonotype appeared a few times. The chain combines TRBV29-1 with TRBJ1-1; TRBD1 agrees at 7 bases. The CDR3 has 15 amino acids. With V trimmed by 4 bases and J by 1 base, 9 bases remained unmatched. Looked up from germline, CDR1 is SQVTM and CDR2 is ANQGSEA. CDR3 sequence: CSVGVGQAQNTEAFF. The CDR3 DNA reads as TGCAGCGTTGGCGTTGGACAGGCCCAGAACACTGAAGCTTTCTTT.

This clonotype was counted at least ten times. J is TRBJ1-1 and V is TRBV5-1; a weak D match, TRBD1 (6 bases). The CDR3 sequence is 16 residues long. The germline gives CDR1 SGHRS, CDR2 YFSETQ. V shed 4 bases and J shed 2 bases, with 18 bases lying between them. The CDR3 sequence is CASSKQGLGLNTEAFF. Here the CDR3 DNA reads TGCGCCAGCAGCAAACAGGGTTTGGGCTTAAACACTGAAGCTTTCTTT.